Below, 30 T cell receptor beta chains from the same sample are listed, as sequenced in a study of identical twins. From the 5' RACE reads, TCRdb called clonotypes with MiXCR, one entry per CDR3 protein. This table has 280,000 or so distinct CDR3 sequences, about 8.1% appearing once. The sample was also linked to a second study, of yellow fever vaccine responses in identical twins.

Material for sequencing was memory (CD45RO+) T cells sorted from blood. These receptors came from a woman between 18 and 29 years old in good health.

This clonotype has at least ten counts. The chain carries TRBV24-1 and TRBJ2-1; unclear D gene. This CDR3 contains 15 residues. V lost 2 bases to trimming and J lost 4 bases, with 11 bases between them. Per the germline V gene, CDR1 is KGHDR and CDR2 is SFDVKD. In DNA, the CDR3 is TGTGCCACCAGTGATTCAGTACGGCAATACAATGAGCAGTTCTTC. This gives the protein CATSDSVRQYNEQFF.

This rearrangement joins TRBV12-3 or TRBV12-4 to TRBJ2-1; 7 bases map to TRBD2. Losses at the gene ends were 5 bases for V and 11 bases for J; bases not matched to a gene: 9. This CDR3 contains 13 residues. Written as DNA, the CDR3 is TGTGCCAGCAGTCCCGGTCGGCGGGAGAAGCAGTTCTTC. Encoded protein: CASSPGRREKQFF.

The chain combines TRBV5-4 with TRBJ2-7, with D possibly matching TRBD2 (6 bases). Trimming removed 1 base at V and 2 bases at J, with 10 bases between. CDR3 length: 14 residues. The germline V gene encodes CDR1 SGHNT and CDR2 YYREEE (reference sequence). This CDR3 reads CASSLRRDPYEQYF. The CDR3 region has the DNA TGTGCCAGCAGCTTGAGGCGGGACCCCTACGAGCAGTACTTC.

There are a few counts of this clonotype. V is TRBV7-8 and J is TRBJ1-2, with 7 bases aligning to TRBD1. This CDR3 has 15 amino acids. After removal of 5 bases from V and 3 bases from J, the junction contained 9 bases not matched to a gene. Looked up from germline, CDR1 is SGHVS and CDR2 is FQNEAQ. CDR3 sequence (DNA): TGTGCCAGCAGCCCCATGGACAGGCAGCACTATGGCTACACCTTC. Amino acids: CASSPMDRQHYGYTF.

This clonotype occurred a few times. CDR3 coding DNA: TGTGCCAGTAGTATCGGGAACCAGCAGTACGTC. It yields the protein CASSIGNQQYV. The chain couples TRBV19 to TRBJ2-7, with TRBD2 as a possible D gene (5 bases). The germline V gene has CDR1 LNHDA and CDR2 SQIVND (reference sequence). The ends were cut back, 3 bases at V and 8 bases at J, with 8 bases in the middle. This CDR3 comprises 11 residues.

This clonotype was detected ten times or more. The chain links TRBV6-2 or TRBV6-3 to TRBJ2-5; D may be TRBD1 or TRBD2 (5 bases each). The germline V gene encodes CDR1 MNHEY and CDR2 SVGEGT. CDR3 length: 13 residues. V dropped 6 bases and J dropped 4 bases, with 12 bases sitting between them. The CDR3 loop is CASSNRGGETQYF. The DNA of the CDR3 is TGTGCCAGCAGCAACCGTGGGGGAGAGACCCAGTACTTC.

This clonotype occurred many times. The chain uses TRBV10-3 and TRBJ1-5; a weak D match, TRBD1 (5 bases). V lost 3 bases and J lost 2, with 5 bases in between. Germline CDR1 ENHRY, CDR2 SYGVKD. CDR3 size: 13 residues. This CDR3 reads CAISEGGNQPQHF. The CDR3 DNA follows: TGTGCCATCAGTGAAGGGGGCAATCAGCCCCAGCATTTT.

This clonotype was observed at least ten times. V and J are TRBV20-1 and TRBJ1-2; 10 bases agree with TRBD1. Germline CDR1 DFQATT, CDR2 SNEGSKA (reference sequence). V gave up 8 bases and J gave up 2 bases; unmatched junction bases: 11. This CDR3 is 15 amino acids long. The CDR3 nucleotides read TGCAGTCCTGACAAGACAGGGGGCCAGAACTATGGCTACACCTTC. The encoded protein is CSPDKTGGQNYGYTF.

This clonotype occurred a few times. The chain carries TRBV3-1 and TRBJ2-3, with D possibly matching TRBD2 (6 bases). V lost 0 bases and J 2 bases, leaving 12 bases between the germline ends. Germline assignment: CDR1 LGHDT and CDR2 YNNKEL (reference sequence). The CDR3 length is 16 residues. CDR3 sequence reads: CASSQEDYHSTDTQYF. CDR3 nucleotide sequence: TGTGCCAGCAGCCAAGAGGACTACCACTCCACAGATACGCAGTATTTT.

The CDR3 sequence is CASSVGPPNVGDNEQFF. CDR3 in DNA: TGTGCCAGCAGCGTCGGTCCACCAAACGTCGGGGACAATGAGCAGTTCTTC. The rearrangement uses TRBV9 and TRBJ2-1, with D perhaps TRBD2 (5 bases). The CDR3 has 17 residues. From germline, CDR1 is SGDLS and CDR2 YYNGEE. V was pared by 2 bases and J by 5 bases, with 20 bases between.

This clonotype occurred a few times. The chain carries TRBV28 and TRBJ1-4; D is unresolved. The CDR3 covers 14 residues. V gave up 7 bases and J gave up 4 bases, with 13 bases separating them. Per germline, CDR1 MDHEN and CDR2 SYDVKM. CDR3: CASTEQALNEKLFF. The CDR3, as DNA: TGTGCCAGCACAGAACAAGCGCTTAATGAAAAACTGTTTTTT.

V gene TRBV28 combines with J gene TRBJ2-7, with D possibly being TRBD2 (5 bases). Trimming took 5 bases from V and 3 from J, leaving 20 bases between them. Per germline, CDR1 MDHEN and CDR2 SYDVKM. CDR3 length equals 16 residues. For the CDR3, the DNA is TGTGCCAGCAGTCCCCTTCACGGAGGATCCTACTACGAGCAGTACGTC. It yields the protein CASSPLHGGSYYEQYV.

This clonotype was counted only a few times. The CDR3 coding sequence is TGTGCCAGTAGTATAGCGGGCAGGTCCTACGAGCAGTACTTC. As protein: CASSIAGRSYEQYF. The V gene is TRBV19, the J gene TRBJ2-7; D remains ambiguous. V was pared by 1 base and J by 1 base, with 8 bases between. CDR3 length equals 14 residues. Germline V gene sequence: CDR1 LNHDA, CDR2 SQIVND (reference sequence).

This clonotype was counted between two and nine times. V usage is TRBV6-1 and J usage is TRBJ2-7; 10 bases line up with TRBD2. Unmatched junction bases numbered 8, after V lost 6 bases and J lost 6 bases. The germline V gene has CDR1 MNHNS and CDR2 SASEGT. This CDR3 contains 14 residues. CDR3 in amino acids: CASSSSGSPFEQYF. CDR3 DNA sequence: TGTGCCAGCAGCTCTAGCGGGAGCCCGTTCGAGCAGTACTTC.

This clonotype was observed at least ten times. The J gene is TRBJ2-4, the V gene TRBV24-1; tentatively, D is TRBD2 (6 bases). Per the germline V gene, CDR1 is KGHDR and CDR2 is SFDVKD. This CDR3 spans 15 amino acids. The ends were cut back, 3 bases at V and 7 bases at J, with 15 bases in the middle. CDR3: CATSDPYLEGNIQYF. The DNA of the CDR3 is TGTGCCACCAGTGATCCTTACCTGGAGGGGAACATTCAGTACTTC.

This clonotype showed up just a few times. This chain connects TRBV20-1 to TRBJ2-3; D uncertain. This CDR3 spans 13 amino acids. The germline CDR1 and CDR2 sequences are DFQATT and SNEGSKA (reference sequence). Between the trimmed V and J ends, which lost 0 bases and 4 bases, there was a span of 8 bases. The CDR3 sequence: CSARETRSDTQYF. The CDR3 nucleotides read TGCAGTGCTAGAGAAACCAGATCAGATACGCAGTATTTT.

The V gene is TRBV7-8, the J gene TRBJ2-4; 14 bases map to TRBD2. The CDR3 length is 18 residues. Germline CDR1 and CDR2: SGHVS and FQNEAQ. The J segment lost 3 bases and the V segment lost 5 bases, leaving 9 bases of the junction unmatched. The DNA of the CDR3 is TGTGCCAGCAGCCCGACTGGACTAGCGGGAGGCCACAAAAACATTCAGTACTTC. This sequence encodes CASSPTGLAGGHKNIQYF.

This rearrangement joins TRBV20-1 to TRBJ1-1; possible D gene TRBD1, 5 bases. The germline V and J ends were trimmed by 3 bases and 2 bases, with 16 bases remaining between them. Germline V gene lookup returns CDR1 DFQATT and CDR2 SNEGSKA (reference sequence). The CDR3 consists of 15 residues. CDR3 in amino acids: CSASPQQGFNTEAFF. CDR3 sequence (DNA): TGCAGTGCTAGTCCCCAGCAGGGTTTTAACACTGAAGCTTTCTTT.

The gene calls are TRBV20-1 and TRBJ1-2; tentatively, D is TRBD1 (6 bases). V lost 4 bases and J lost 2, with 17 bases in between. The CDR3 runs to 15 residues. Looked up from germline, CDR1 is DFQATT and CDR2 is SNEGSKA (reference sequence). The CDR3 region has the DNA TGCAGTGCTATTGGACGGGGGGGCGCAAACTATGGCTACACCTTC. Amino acids: CSAIGRGGANYGYTF.

This clonotype was detected only a few times. The chain carries TRBV7-2 and TRBJ2-7; TRBD2 agrees at 13 bases. V lost 3 bases and J lost 3; bases outside the gene matches: 5. CDR3 size: 16 residues. In germline, CDR1 is SGHTA, CDR2 FQGNSA. CDR3 sequence (DNA): TGTGCCAGCAGCTTCTGGACTAGCGGGAGAGTCTACGAGCAGTACTTC. Encoded protein: CASSFWTSGRVYEQYF. The whole variable domain, remainder taken from reference TRBV7-2 and TRBJ2-7, is GAGVSQSPSNKVTEKGKDVELRCDPISGHTALYWYRQSLGQGLEFLIYFQGNSAPDKSGLPSDRFSAERTGGSVSTLTIQRTQQEDSAVYLCASSFWTSGRVYEQYFGPGTRLTVT.

There are many counts of this clonotype. This chain connects TRBV5-1 to TRBJ1-4; D is possibly TRBD1 (6 bases). Trimming pared 0 bases from V and 6 bases from J, leaving 15 bases between. Per germline, CDR1 SGHRS and CDR2 YFSETQ. The CDR3 runs to 16 residues. DNA for the CDR3: TGCGCCAGCAGCTTGGGGACAGTCGGGGAAGATGAAAAACTGTTTTTT. Its protein product is CASSLGTVGEDEKLFF.

This clonotype was seen ten or more times. The rearrangement joins TRBV29-1 to TRBJ1-1; D is unresolved. The CDR3 consists of 11 residues. V shed 1 base and J shed 11 bases, with 11 bases lying between them. CDR1 SQVTM and CDR2 ANQGSEA come from the germline V gene. CDR3 nucleotide sequence: TGCAGCGTTGAAGGATCAGTCAGCGCTTTCTTT. This encodes CSVEGSVSAFF. Based on the CDR3 plus reference TRBV29-1 and TRBJ1-1, the full variable domain is SAVISQKPSRDICQRGTSLTIQCQVDSQVTMMFWYRQQPGQSLTLIATANQGSEATYESGFVIDKFPISRPNLTFSTLTVSNMSPEDSSIYLCSVEGSVSAFFGQGTRLTVV.

This clonotype was counted only a few times. The genes are TRBV4-1 and TRBJ1-1; perhaps TRBD1 as D (5 bases). This CDR3 comprises 16 residues. Germline assignment: CDR1 MGHRA and CDR2 YSYEKL. V lost 1 base and J 4 bases, leaving 16 bases between the germline ends. CDR3 residues: CASSQVPSGWGTEAFF. The CDR3 DNA sequence: TGCGCCAGCAGCCAAGTTCCGTCAGGGTGGGGCACTGAAGCTTTCTTT.

The chain couples TRBV24-1 to TRBJ1-2; weak D call: TRBD1 (5 bases). The V gene's germline CDR1 is KGHDR and CDR2 SFDVKD. Between the trimmed V and J ends, which lost 0 bases and 7 bases, there was a span of 8 bases. The CDR3 is 13 residues long. The CDR3 loop reads CATSDLQGLGYTF. For the CDR3, the DNA is TGTGCCACCAGTGATTTGCAGGGACTTGGCTACACCTTC.

This clonotype occurred many times. The chain combines TRBV10-1 with TRBJ2-7; 8 bases match TRBD1. The J segment lost 3 bases and the V segment lost 8 bases, leaving 6 bases of the junction unmatched. In germline, CDR1 is WNHNN, CDR2 SYGVQD (reference sequence). CDR3 length: 13 amino acids. The CDR3 region has the DNA TGCGCCAGCGATATTGGACAGGGCTACGAGCAGTACGTC. Its translation: CASDIGQGYEQYV.

V and J are TRBV7-2 and TRBJ1-4, with 9 positions matching TRBD1. This CDR3 spans 13 amino acids. Germline CDR1 SGHTA, CDR2 FQGNSA. Trimming removed 5 bases from V and 13 bases from J; junction bases left unmatched: 8. Here the CDR3 DNA reads TGTGCCAGCAGCCCAAGGACAGGGGAACGACTGTTTTTT. It encodes CASSPRTGERLFF.

The chain recombines TRBV3-1 with TRBJ2-1; 8 positions match TRBD2. After removal of 3 bases from V and 7 bases from J, the junction contained 20 bases not matched to a gene. Germline assignment: CDR1 LGHDT and CDR2 YNNKEL (reference sequence). The CDR3 contains 19 residues. As DNA, the CDR3 is TGTGCCAGCAGCCACAGGGCCTTGAACACGGGACTAGTTCGAAATGAGCAGTTCTTC. Amino acids: CASSHRALNTGLVRNEQFF.

In its sample, this clonotype was seen once. This clone may be a read error of a much larger clone one base away. CDR3 region: CTSSQGKYSVAGGPENEQFF. The CDR3, as DNA: TGCACCAGCAGCCAAGGAAAGTATTCGGTGGCGGGGGGGCCCGAGAATGAGCAGTTCTTC. The V call is TRBV4-1, the J call TRBJ2-1, with 9 bases matching TRBD2. The CDR3 is made up of 20 amino acids. Germline V gene data show CDR1 as MGHRA and CDR2 as YSYEKL.

This clonotype was seen repeatedly, ten times or more. The chain uses TRBV28 and TRBJ1-5; the match to TRBD1 covers 8 bases. The germline CDR1 and CDR2 sequences are MDHEN and SYDVKM. V shed 3 bases, J shed 2 bases, and the junction held 9 bases outside the gene matches. The CDR3 runs to 17 residues. The DNA of the CDR3 is TGTGCCAGCAGTTTCGGACAGGGTTGGAGAGGCAATCAGCCCCAGCATTTT. This sequence encodes CASSFGQGWRGNQPQHF.

The chain employs TRBV29-1 and TRBJ2-4; TRBD1 agrees at 7 bases. Germline V gene lookup returns CDR1 SQVTM and CDR2 ANQGSEA. V lost 6 bases, J lost 0 bases, and 8 bases stayed unmatched. The CDR3 totals 15 residues. The CDR3 DNA sequence: TGCAGCGTCGCCGGGACAGCCCTAGCCAAAAACATTCAGTACTTC. Translated: CSVAGTALAKNIQYF.